These 10 T cell receptor beta chains came from one sample sequenced in a study of control samples from healthy donors and cancer patients. Sequencing was performed with immunoSEQ multiplex PCR; in TCRdb, only in-frame clones are kept and a portion is missing. The top ten clones hold roughly 21% of a sample with around 90,000 clones, around 86% of them seen once. The source material was blood. These TCRs come from a man aged 25-45 years in good health.

V gene TRBV30 combines with J gene TRBJ1-6; D uncertain. Germline assignment: CDR1 GTSNPN and CDR2 SVGIG (reference sequence). This CDR3 has 13 amino acids. Trimming took off 0 bases at V and 8 bases at J, with 8 bases between the two ends. The CDR3 region has the DNA TGTGCCTGGAGTGTGGTCGAAGATTCACCCCTCCACTTT. It encodes CAWSVVEDSPLHF.

The chain couples TRBV7-2 to TRBJ2-7, with D tentatively TRBD1 (6 bases). Germline values: CDR1 SGHTA, CDR2 FQGNSA. Trimming removed 5 bases at V and 5 bases at J, with 13 bases between. CDR3 length: 13 residues. The CDR3 loop reads CASSRQEIDEQYV. CDR3 coding DNA: TGTGCCAGCAGCCGACAGGAGATCGACGAGCAGTACGTC.

The CDR3 DNA is TGTGCCAGCAGCTTAAATGGGGGTAGTGGAAACACCATATATTTT. Its translation is CASSLNGGSGNTIYF. The chain has TRBV7-3 and TRBJ1-3, with D tentatively TRBD1 (5 bases). Germline-derived CDR1 and CDR2 are SGHTA and FQGTGA. V was clipped by 1 base and J by 3 bases, with 10 bases between them. The CDR3 has 15 amino acids. Variable domain in full (rest from reference TRBV7-3 and TRBJ1-3): GAGVSQTPSNKVTEKGKYVELRCDPISGHTALYWYRQSLGQGPEFLIYFQGTGAADDSGLPNDRFFAVRPEGSVSTLKIQRTERGDSAVYLCASSLNGGSGNTIYFGEGSWLTVV.

This clone was seen once. The chain couples TRBV28 to TRBJ1-2; tentative D call: TRBD1 (6 bases). The CDR3 has 17 residues. Germline CDR1 and CDR2: MDHEN and SYDVKM. With 2 bases removed from V and 0 bases from J, the gap between germline ends came to 16 bases. This chain's CDR3 is CASSLRGGEKANYGYTF. The CDR3 DNA reads as TGTGCCAGCAGTTTAAGGGGGGGCGAAAAAGCTAACTATGGCTACACCTTC.

The chain combines TRBV3-1 (or the pseudogene TRBV3-2) with TRBJ2-7, with a possible D match to TRBD2 (5 bases). With 0 bases removed from V and 7 bases from J, the gap between germline ends came to 7 bases. CDR1 LGHDT and CDR2 YNNKEL come from the germline V gene (reference sequence). This CDR3 has 12 amino acids. CDR3 sequence (DNA): TGTGCCAGCAGCCAAGAAGGCGGGGAGCAGTACGTC. Translated, it gives CASSQEGGEQYV.

This clone has just one count. This chain uses TRBV11-1 with TRBJ1-3; tentatively, D is TRBD1 (5 bases). The germline V gene encodes CDR1 SGHAT and CDR2 FQDESV (reference sequence). There are 16 residues in the CDR3. V was shortened by 5 bases and J by 0 bases, with 14 bases between the two germline ends. The CDR3: CASSQGTVDSGNTIYF. CDR3 coding DNA: TGTGCCAGCAGCCAGGGAACCGTTGACTCTGGAAACACCATATATTTT.

The V call is TRBV5-5, the J call TRBJ2-7, with D uncertain. Germline CDR1 is SGHKS and CDR2 is YYEKEE (reference sequence). This CDR3 comprises 13 residues. V dropped 0 bases and J dropped 5 bases, with 9 bases sitting between them. This chain's CDR3 is CASSLERVHEQYF. DNA of the CDR3: TGTGCCAGCAGCTTGGAACGGGTCCACGAGCAGTACTTC.

The chain couples TRBV5-4 to TRBJ1-3; 8 bases align to TRBD1. With 4 bases clipped from V and 7 bases from J, the junction kept 7 bases outside the gene matches. The CDR3 runs to 14 residues. Germline V CDR1 and CDR2: SGHNT, YYREEE (reference sequence). This CDR3 reads CASSPGQGRNTIYF. DNA of the CDR3: TGTGCCAGCAGCCCCGGACAGGGCAGGAACACCATATATTTT.

This rearrangement joins TRBV5-6 to TRBJ2-5, with unresolved D. The germline gives CDR1 SGHDT, CDR2 YYEEEE. Trimming left V 1 base short and J 2 bases short, with 12 bases between. CDR3 length: 15 amino acids. CDR3 coding DNA: TGTGCCAGCAGCTTGATTAGACCGATTCAAGAGACCCAGTACTTC. As protein: CASSLIRPIQETQYF.

This chain uses TRBV2 with TRBJ1-5; D call uncertain. V lost 4 bases and J lost 4, with 11 bases in between. CDR1 and CDR2 (germline): SNHLY, FYNNEI. This CDR3 is built from 14 residues. The CDR3: CASSARQRNQPQHF. The CDR3 DNA is TGTGCCAGCAGTGCTCGGCAGAGAAATCAGCCCCAGCATTTT.